This T cell receptor (beta chain) stems from a study of T cells in localized non-small cell lung cancer. The CDR3 runs 13 residues. CDR1 SGHAT and CDR2 FQNNGV come from the germline V gene. V lost 2 bases and J lost 6, with 11 bases in between. Sequenced by immunoSEQ multiplex PCR; TCRdb stores in-frame clones only, minus some. Of 25,000 to 35,000 clones listed, around 93% were seen once; the top ten hold about 6%. The sequencing here drew on PBMCs, taken before any cancer treatment. The chain couples TRBV11-2 to TRBJ2-7, with D unclear. The TCR originated in a man aged 35-75 years with stage II lung adenocarcinoma. CDR3 sequence: CASSLSTIGEQYF. CDR3 in DNA: TGTGCCAGCAGCTTATCAACAATCGGCGAGCAGTACTTC.